These 14 T cell receptor beta chains came from one sample sequenced in a study of T cell repertoires in aging, cancer and after chemotherapy. Peripheral blood genomic DNA, not sorted cells or RNA, was the template. Rearranged V-D-J TRB sequences were amplified with a mixed TRB-A/B primer pool. TCRdb processed the multiplex PCR reads anew with MiXCR; each CDR3 protein has one entry. Of fewer than 6,000 distinct CDR3 sequences listed, roughly a quarter are singletons. The sequencing sample was made of blood. These receptors all come from a human donor with a blood cancer.

This clonotype occurred a few times. This chain joins TRBV6-6 and TRBJ1-5; TRBD1 matches 11 bases. The length of the CDR3 is 14 residues. Per the germline V gene, CDR1 is MNHNY and CDR2 is SVGAGI (reference sequence). The V segment lost 4 bases and the J segment 9 bases; nucleotides outside the gene matches: 5. DNA for the CDR3: TGTGCCAGCAGTTCTAGGACAGGGGGCTTGCCCCAGCATTTT. This gives the protein CASSSRTGGLPQHF.

This clonotype is medium-sized. The chain employs TRBV5-6 and TRBJ2-1; possibly TRBD1 for D (5 bases). From germline, CDR1 is SGHDT and CDR2 YYEEEE. V lost 4 bases, J lost 4 bases, and 12 bases lay in between. The CDR3 consists of 14 residues. CDR3 nucleotide sequence: TGTGCCAGCAGCCCGACAGAACCTTACAATGAGCAGTTCTTC. This gives the protein CASSPTEPYNEQFF.

The V gene is TRBV5-1, the J gene TRBJ2-3; 13 bases match TRBD2. This CDR3 is built from 16 residues. The V gene's germline CDR1 is SGHRS and CDR2 YFSETQ. Unmatched junction bases numbered 5, after V lost 2 bases and J lost 5 bases. DNA for the CDR3: TGCGCCAGCAGCTTACTAGCGGGAGGGCCCGTAGATACGCAGTATTTT. Translation gives CASSLLAGGPVDTQYF.

This clonotype is medium-sized. This rearrangement joins TRBV6-6 to TRBJ1-1, with 8 bases fitting TRBD1. The V gene end was trimmed by 6 bases and the J gene end by 10 bases; junction bases not matched to a gene: 10. The CDR3 length is 13 residues. CDR1 is MNHNY, CDR2 SVGAGI, per germline (reference sequence). CDR3: CASSQGQGGAAFF. The CDR3 bases are TGTGCCAGCAGCCAAGGACAGGGAGGTGCAGCTTTCTTT.

The chain uses TRBV19 and TRBJ1-1, with TRBD1 identical over 11 bases. Looked up from germline, CDR1 is LNHDA and CDR2 is SQIVND (reference sequence). Losses at the gene ends were 6 bases for V and 1 base for J; bases not matched to a gene: 4. This CDR3 is 15 amino acids long. The CDR3 nucleotides read TGTGCCAGTAGAAGGACAGGGGGCGGGAACACTGAAGCTTTCTTT. This encodes CASRRTGGGNTEAFF. Variable domain in full (rest from reference TRBV19 and TRBJ1-1): DGGITQSPKYLFRKEGQNVTLSCEQNLNHDAMYWYRQDPGQGLRLIYYSQIVNDFQKGDIAEGYSVSREKKESFPLTVTSAQKNPTAFYLCASRRTGGGNTEAFFGQGTRLTVV.

For this clonotype: With a much larger clone just one base away, this may be a read error. The rearrangement joins TRBV6-1 to TRBJ2-7; weak D call: TRBD1 (6 bases). The CDR3 is 12 residues long. Germline V gene lookup returns CDR1 MNHNS and CDR2 SASEGT. Between the trimmed V and J ends, which lost 8 bases and 4 bases, there was a span of 12 bases. The CDR3 coding sequence is TGTGCCAGCGGCAGCAGGGGTTACGAGCAGTACTTC. Translating gives CASGSRGYEQYF.

The V and J genes are TRBV27 and TRBJ2-7; D is undetermined. The V gene lost 6 bases and the J gene lost 5 bases, with 14 bases spanning the gap. Germline V CDR1 and CDR2: MNHEY, SMNVEV (reference sequence). The CDR3 spans 13 residues. Here the CDR3 reads CASRRRPADEQYF. Written as DNA, the CDR3 is TGTGCCAGCAGGCGACGACCCGCGGACGAGCAGTACTTC.

This clonotype is labeled medium-sized (0.01 to 0.1%). The DNA of the CDR3 is TGTGCCAGCAGTTACAACTACCTAAGCTCCTACAATGAGCAGTTCTTC. Its protein product is CASSYNYLSSYNEQFF. The V call is TRBV6-5, the J call TRBJ2-1; D not certain. The germline V and J ends were trimmed by 2 bases and 0 bases, with 11 bases remaining between them. Germline lookup yields CDR1 MNHEY and CDR2 SVGAGI. This CDR3 region has 16 residues.

In this sample, this clonotype turned up a few times. The chain combines TRBV7-6 with TRBJ2-5; D is undetermined. The V end was cut by 5 bases, the J end by 1 base, with 11 bases between. Germline CDR1 reads SGHVS; CDR2 reads FNYEAQ. The CDR3 has 14 residues. The CDR3 sequence: CASSRITPQETQYF. CDR3 DNA sequence: TGTGCCAGCAGCCGCATTACCCCCCAAGAGACCCAGTACTTC.

Relative to its sample, this clonotype is large. This chain uses TRBV29-1 with TRBJ2-3; D gene ambiguous. Trimming shortened V by 4 bases and J by 1 base, and 12 bases separated the two germline ends. The length of the CDR3 is 14 residues. Per the germline V gene, CDR1 is SQVTM and CDR2 is ANQGSEA. The CDR3 DNA follows: TGCAGCGTTGCTGGCCCGGAAGGCACAGATACGCAGTATTTT. As protein: CSVAGPEGTDTQYF.

The chain recombines TRBV7-9 with TRBJ2-7, with a weak D call TRBD2 (6 bases). V gave up 6 bases and J gave up 2 bases, with 17 bases separating them. There are 15 residues in the CDR3. Germline V CDR1 and CDR2: SEHNR, FQNEAQ (reference sequence). The CDR3: CASSPSGGLTYEQYF. CDR3 sequence (DNA): TGTGCCAGCAGTCCCTCCGGAGGACTAACCTACGAGCAGTACTTC. The full variable domain, in which reference TRBV7-9 and TRBJ2-7 provide the parts outside the CDR3, is DTGVSQNPRHKITKRGQNVTFRCDPISEHNRLYWYRQTLGQGPEFLTYFQNEAQLEKSRLLSDRFSAERPKGSFSTLEIQRTEQGDSAMYLCASSPSGGLTYEQYFGPGTRLTVT.

Within the sample, this clonotype is medium-sized. The chain links TRBV15 to TRBJ2-1, with 9 bases lining up with TRBD1. V was pared by 3 bases and J by 4 bases, with 4 bases of the junction left unmatched. CDR1 and CDR2 (germline): LNHNV, YYDKDF (reference sequence). The CDR3 extends over 15 amino acids. The CDR3 here is CATSSSGTGYNEQFF. In nucleotides, the CDR3 is TGTGCCACCAGCAGCTCCGGGACAGGGTACAATGAGCAGTTCTTC.

The CDR3 loop reads CASHVQGSYEQYF. In DNA form, the CDR3 reads TGTGCCAGCCACGTACAGGGCTCCTACGAGCAGTACTTC. The chain recombines TRBV2 with TRBJ2-7; D is possibly TRBD1 (6 bases). The germline V gene encodes CDR1 SNHLY and CDR2 FYNNEI. Deletions cut 8 bases from V and 0 bases from J, with 11 bases between. The CDR3 totals 13 residues.

This clonotype occurred a few times. CDR3 coding DNA: TGTGCCAGCAGTTACTCCGAAAGGGTCACTGAAGCTTTCTTT. It is translated as CASSYSERVTEAFF. V and J are TRBV6-5 and TRBJ1-1; D unresolved. Germline V gives CDR1 MNHEY, CDR2 SVGAGI. Trimming stripped 0 bases from V and 4 bases from J, with 9 bases between. The CDR3 contains 14 residues.